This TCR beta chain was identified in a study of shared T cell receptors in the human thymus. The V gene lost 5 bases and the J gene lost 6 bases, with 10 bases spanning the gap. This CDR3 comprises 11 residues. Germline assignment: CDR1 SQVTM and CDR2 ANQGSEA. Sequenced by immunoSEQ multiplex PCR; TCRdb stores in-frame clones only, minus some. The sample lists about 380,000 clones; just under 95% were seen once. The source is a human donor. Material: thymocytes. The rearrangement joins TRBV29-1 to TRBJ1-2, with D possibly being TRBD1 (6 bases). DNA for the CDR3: TGCAGCGTTAGGGGGGGACATGGCTACACCTTC. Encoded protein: CSVRGGHGYTF.